These 12 T cell receptor beta chains originate from one sample sequenced in a study of T cells in Graves' hyperthyroidism and ophthalmopathy. What was amplified from RNA transcripts were TCR beta CDR3 regions. The primer set for the first-round RT-PCR of the TCR CDR3 was HTBI. Each CDR3 protein gets one entry after TCRdb re-called the multiplex PCR reads with MiXCR. Of roughly 740,000 distinct CDR3 sequences in the sample, roughly 15% were seen once. Sequenced sample: blood. All receptors come from a man younger than 35 with Graves' hyperthyroidism.

This clonotype showed up many times. The CDR3 sequence: CASSFGGSSNQPQHF. CDR3 DNA sequence: TGTGCCAGCAGTTTTGGGGGTTCAAGCAATCAGCCCCAGCATTTT. The chain recombines TRBV12-3 or TRBV12-4 with TRBJ1-5; perhaps TRBD1 as D (5 bases). This CDR3 has 15 residues. V shed 3 bases and J shed 1 base, with 10 bases lying between them.

This clonotype was detected only a few times. The rearrangement joins TRBV13 to TRBJ2-1; 9 bases agree with TRBD1. The ends lost 4 bases at V and 8 bases at J; junction bases unmatched: 6. The CDR3 sequence is 14 residues long. Germline values: CDR1 PRHDT, CDR2 FYEKMQ (reference sequence). In DNA, the CDR3 is TGTGCCAGCAGCTGGACAGGGGATGTCGATGAGCAGTTCTTC. Translated, it gives CASSWTGDVDEQFF.

J is TRBJ2-1 and V is TRBV19; a possible D gene is TRBD1 (5 bases). V was trimmed by 5 bases and J by 5 bases, leaving 22 bases between them. Per germline, CDR1 LNHDA and CDR2 SQIVND (reference sequence). This CDR3 comprises 17 residues. The CDR3 coding sequence is TGTGCCAGTAGTCCCCGGGCCCGAGGTGGGGCCGACAATGAGCAGTTCTTC. Protein product: CASSPRARGGADNEQFF.

This clonotype was recorded many times. This chain joins TRBV25-1 and TRBJ2-7; 7 nucleotides match TRBD2. Germline loops: CDR1 MGHDK, CDR2 SYGVNS. Trimming removed 2 bases from V and 3 bases from J; junction bases left unmatched: 4. This CDR3 spans 14 amino acids. Written as DNA, the CDR3 is TGTGCCAGCAGTGAACCGGGAGGAGTCTACGAGCAGTACTTC. The encoded protein is CASSEPGGVYEQYF.

This clonotype was seen ten or more times. J is TRBJ2-1 and V is TRBV28; 16 bases are a match to TRBD2. CDR1 and CDR2 from the germline V gene are MDHEN and SYDVKM. V shed 5 bases and J 7 bases; nucleotides not matched to a gene: 14. The CDR3 runs to 19 residues. The DNA for the CDR3 is TGTGCCAGCAGTCGGATAGGGACTAGCGGGAGGGCCGATTGGAATGAGCAGTTCTTC. It is translated as CASSRIGTSGRADWNEQFF. Full variable domain (rest looked up from reference TRBV28 and TRBJ2-1): DVKVTQSSRYLVKRTGEKVFLECVQDMDHENMFWYRQDPGLGLRLIYFSYDVKMKEKGDIPEGYSVSREKKERFSLILESASTNQTSMYLCASSRIGTSGRADWNEQFFGPGTRLTVL.

This clonotype was counted at least ten times. The chain couples TRBV20-1 to TRBJ2-7; TRBD2 is a possible D gene (6 bases). V was cut by 6 bases and J by 2 bases, with 14 bases left in between. CDR3 length: 13 amino acids. CDR1 and CDR2 (germline): DFQATT, SNEGSKA (reference sequence). DNA of the CDR3: TGCAGTGCCCTACTAGCTGGTGCCTACGAGCAGTACTTC. Its translation: CSALLAGAYEQYF.

Turning to this clonotype: Just one base apart from a much larger clone, this may be a read error. V is TRBV6-2 or TRBV6-3 and J is TRBJ2-2, with D perhaps matching TRBD2 (6 bases). Deletions cut 6 bases from V and 4 bases from J, with 12 bases between. The CDR3 is made up of 14 amino acids. CDR1 MNHEY and CDR2 SVGEGT come from the germline V gene. The CDR3, as DNA: TGTGCCAGCAGCCTGGACGGGAGCACCGGGGAGCTGTTTTTT. Protein product: CASSLDGSTGELFF.

V is TRBV14 and J is TRBJ2-3; D uncertain. From germline, CDR1 is SGHDN and CDR2 FVKESK. This CDR3 spans 13 amino acids. V shed 1 base and J shed 4 bases, with 6 bases lying between them. The CDR3 loop reads CASSQGVPDTQYF. Here the CDR3 DNA reads TGTGCCAGCAGCCAAGGTGTTCCAGATACGCAGTATTTT.

This clonotype has only a few counts. V and J are TRBV20-1 and TRBJ2-3; the D gene is possibly TRBD1 (5 bases). This CDR3 contains 14 residues. V lost 1 base and J 4 bases, leaving 12 bases between the germline ends. CDR1 is DFQATT and CDR2 is SNEGSKA in the germline V gene (reference sequence). CDR3 region: CSARVALGADTQYF. The CDR3 nucleotides are TGCAGTGCTAGAGTAGCTCTAGGGGCAGATACGCAGTATTTT.

This clonotype was detected many times. This chain uses TRBV28 with TRBJ2-1, with unresolved D. V lost 5 bases, J lost 9 bases, and 8 bases lay in between. Germline-derived CDR1 and CDR2 are MDHEN and SYDVKM. This CDR3 contains 11 residues. For the CDR3, the DNA is TGTGCCAGCAGTATAACCGGTGAGCAGTTCTTC. Protein product: CASSITGEQFF.

This clonotype was counted many times. This sequence joins TRBV30 and TRBJ2-7; D may be TRBD1 (6 bases). Deletions cut 8 bases from V and 2 bases from J, with 19 bases between. The V gene's germline CDR1 is GTSNPN and CDR2 SVGIG (reference sequence). This CDR3 contains 14 residues. The CDR3 spells CARGERDKPYEQYF. The DNA for the CDR3 is TGTGCCCGAGGAGAAAGGGACAAGCCCTACGAGCAGTACTTC. The full variable domain, rest sourced from reference TRBV30 and TRBJ2-7, is SQTIHQWPATLVQPVGSPLSLECTVEGTSNPNLYWYRQAAGRGLQLLFYSVGIGQISSEVPQNLSASRPQDRQFILSSKKLLLSDSGFYLCARGERDKPYEQYFGPGTRLTVT.

At least ten counts were recorded for this clonotype. The CDR3: CASSQDSSGLAEYEQYF. The CDR3 DNA reads TGTGCCAGCAGCCAAGATAGTTCCGGACTAGCAGAGTACGAGCAGTACTTC. The chain has TRBV3-1 and TRBJ2-7; 8 bases match TRBD2. The CDR3 spans 17 residues. Germline CDR1 LGHDT, CDR2 YNNKEL (reference sequence). Trimming took 0 bases from V and 4 from J; bases not matched to a gene: 11.